What follows are 20 T cell receptor beta chains derived from one specimen sequenced in a study of T cells after yellow fever vaccination. TCRdb fed the 5' RACE reads into MiXCR, producing one record per CDR3 protein. The table shows just under 600,000 distinct CDR3 sequences, with 13% occurring only once. Specimen: PBMCs, collected on the day of the yellow fever booster vaccination. These receptors originate from a man under 40 who received the YFV17D yellow fever vaccine.

This clonotype was recorded a few times. V usage is TRBV7-8 and J usage is TRBJ1-1, with D possibly being TRBD1 (6 bases). Germline V lookup: CDR1 SGHVS, CDR2 FQNEAQ. The CDR3 consists of 14 residues. Trimming took off 2 bases at V and 7 bases at J, with 14 bases between the two ends. CDR3 in amino acids: CASSLNGRGGEAFF. The CDR3 nucleotides read TGTGCCAGCAGCTTAAACGGCAGGGGCGGTGAAGCTTTCTTT.

Only a few counts were recorded for this clonotype. This chain links TRBV11-2 with TRBJ2-1; TRBD2 matches at 9 bases. V shed 6 bases and J 5 bases; nucleotides not matched to a gene: 11. The germline V gene has CDR1 SGHAT and CDR2 FQNNGV. This CDR3 is built from 16 residues. The chain's CDR3 is CASSPTSGRTDNEQFF. In DNA, the CDR3 is TGTGCCAGCAGTCCTACAAGCGGGAGGACGGACAATGAGCAGTTCTTC.

This clonotype came up a few times. J is TRBJ2-5 and V is TRBV12-3 or TRBV12-4, with 13 nucleotides matching TRBD2. CDR3 length: 16 amino acids. The V segment lost 7 bases and the J segment 4 bases; nucleotides outside the gene matches: 9. CDR3 loop: CASTRLAGGPSETQYF. Written as DNA, the CDR3 is TGTGCCAGCACAAGACTAGCGGGAGGACCCTCAGAGACCCAGTACTTC.

The sample holds a few counts of this clonotype. The rearrangement links TRBV6-2 or TRBV6-3 to TRBJ1-1, with TRBD1 identical over 7 bases. CDR1 and CDR2 from the germline V gene are MNHEY and SVGEGT. The CDR3 length is 15 residues. J was trimmed by 2 bases and V by 7 bases; bases with no gene match: 10. This chain's CDR3 is CASTQGGVDNTEAFF. The DNA of the CDR3 is TGTGCCAGCACTCAGGGGGGCGTCGATAACACTGAAGCTTTCTTT.

This clonotype was seen a few times. This rearrangement joins TRBV5-1 to TRBJ1-2; D is unclear. The germline V gene encodes CDR1 SGHRS and CDR2 YFSETQ. V dropped 1 base and J dropped 4 bases, with 11 bases sitting between them. There are 14 residues in the CDR3. Here the CDR3 DNA reads TGCGCCAGCAGCTTGTTGGATAGTGTCTATGGCTACACCTTC. Amino acid sequence: CASSLLDSVYGYTF.

This chain connects TRBV18 to TRBJ2-7; the D gene is possibly TRBD1 (5 bases). Germline lookup yields CDR1 KGHSH and CDR2 LQKENI. Trimming left V 2 bases short and J 3 bases short, with 17 bases between. The CDR3 length is 16 residues. This chain's CDR3 is CASSPGLRQGRYEQYF. In DNA form, the CDR3 reads TGTGCCAGCTCACCAGGTCTGAGGCAGGGTCGCTACGAGCAGTACTTC.

The V call is TRBV10-3, the J call TRBJ2-7; weak D call: TRBD2 (6 bases). Trimming removed 2 bases from V and 7 bases from J, with 12 bases in between. This CDR3 comprises 13 residues. From germline, CDR1 is ENHRY and CDR2 SYGVKD. Here the CDR3 DNA reads TGTGCCATCAGTGAGGCGACTCGGGAGGAGCAGTACTTC. This gives the protein CAISEATREEQYF.

The V gene is TRBV2, the J gene TRBJ1-1, with D perhaps matching TRBD1 (5 bases). Per germline, CDR1 SNHLY and CDR2 FYNNEI. With 2 bases removed from V and 11 bases from J, the gap between germline ends came to 15 bases. The CDR3 runs 13 residues. The CDR3 reads CASSEKRSGFAFF. The CDR3, as DNA: TGTGCCAGCAGTGAAAAAAGGTCAGGGTTTGCTTTCTTT.

This clonotype was found many times. The rearrangement uses TRBV5-5 and TRBJ2-1; either TRBD1 or TRBD2 may supply D (5 bases each). The CDR3 runs to 15 residues. V lost 5 bases, J lost 7 bases, and 19 bases lay in between. Germline assignment: CDR1 SGHKS and CDR2 YYEKEE (reference sequence). The CDR3 region has the DNA TGTGCCAGCAGTTCACCGGGACGTAGGATAAATGAGCAGTTCTTC. This translates into CASSSPGRRINEQFF.

In its sample, this clonotype was seen many times. The chain is built from TRBV6-1 and TRBJ2-5; the match to TRBD1 covers 7 bases. This CDR3 comprises 13 residues. Unmatched junction bases numbered 7, after V lost 7 bases and J lost 5 bases. Germline V gene lookup returns CDR1 MNHNS and CDR2 SASEGT. Here the CDR3 reads CASTPTGRETQYF. The CDR3 bases are TGTGCCAGCACCCCGACAGGGCGGGAGACCCAGTACTTC.

V usage is TRBV7-2 and J usage is TRBJ2-3; 8 bases map to TRBD2. V was clipped by 11 bases and J by 5 bases; unmatched bases: 9. Germline V gene sequence: CDR1 SGHTA, CDR2 FQGNSA. This CDR3 region has 13 residues. The CDR3 protein is CAPPAGVRDTQYF. The CDR3 region has the DNA TGTGCCCCGCCAGCGGGAGTTAGAGATACGCAGTATTTT. The full variable domain, its missing parts supplied by reference TRBV7-2 and TRBJ2-3, is GAGVSQSPSNKVTEKGKDVELRCDPISGHTALYWYRQSLGQGLEFLIYFQGNSAPDKSGLPSDRFSAERTGGSVSTLTIQRTQQEDSAVYLCAPPAGVRDTQYFGPGTRLTVL.

The chain uses TRBV9 and TRBJ2-2, with D tentatively TRBD2 (6 bases). Trimming removed 0 bases from V and 6 bases from J, with 15 bases in between. Germline V gene data show CDR1 as SGDLS and CDR2 as YYNGEE. The CDR3 loop spans 16 amino acids. The chain's CDR3 is CASSVASRERPGELFF. Here the CDR3 DNA reads TGTGCCAGCAGCGTAGCGAGTCGGGAGCGCCCCGGGGAGCTGTTTTTT.

This clonotype was counted only a few times. The chain links TRBV7-3 to TRBJ2-7; TRBD1 agrees at 9 bases. Trimming cost V 5 bases and J 1 base; bases outside gene matches: 9. CDR3 length: 16 amino acids. Germline V gene data show CDR1 as SGHTA and CDR2 as FQGTGA. The CDR3: CASSTLGTGISYEQYF. In nucleotides, the CDR3 is TGTGCCAGCAGCACCCTAGGGACAGGGATTTCCTACGAGCAGTACTTC.

Only a few counts were recorded for this clonotype. The V and J genes are TRBV5-1 and TRBJ2-3; 13 nucleotides align to TRBD2. The germline gives CDR1 SGHRS, CDR2 YFSETQ. There are 16 residues in the CDR3. V lost 4 bases and J lost 0; bases outside the gene matches: 2. The CDR3 reads CASSQLAGGSTDTQYF. The CDR3 region has the DNA TGCGCCAGCAGCCAACTAGCGGGAGGGAGCACAGATACGCAGTATTTT. The complete variable domain, with remaining parts taken from reference TRBV5-1 and TRBJ2-3, reads KAGVTQTPRYLIKTRGQQVTLSCSPISGHRSVSWYQQTPGQGLQFLFEYFSETQRNKGNFPGRFSGRQFSNSRSEMNVSTLELGDSALYLCASSQLAGGSTDTQYFGPGTRLTVL.

V gene TRBV12-3 or TRBV12-4 combines with J gene TRBJ2-5; D is uncertain. This CDR3 has 15 residues. The V end was cut by 6 bases, the J end by 1 base, with 15 bases between. The chain's CDR3 is CASRPSGRPQETQYF. In DNA form, the CDR3 reads TGTGCCAGCAGACCATCTGGACGGCCCCAAGAGACCCAGTACTTC.

This clonotype was recorded a few times. The chain is built from TRBV27 and TRBJ2-7; 8 nucleotides align to TRBD1. The CDR3 is 13 amino acids. J gave up 2 bases and V 6 bases, and 3 bases lay outside the gene matches. Germline CDR1 is MNHEY and CDR2 is SMNVEV (reference sequence). CDR3 sequence (DNA): TGTGCCAGCAGCAGGGGGCCAACCTACGAGCAGTACTTC. This encodes CASSRGPTYEQYF.

This chain connects TRBV9 to TRBJ1-1, with 8 bases identical to TRBD1. The trim removed 3 bases at V and 7 bases at J, leaving 11 bases unmatched. The CDR3 extends over 15 amino acids. Germline V gene sequence: CDR1 SGDLS, CDR2 YYNGEE. CDR3 DNA sequence: TGTGCCAGCAGCGCCGATGCCGGACAGGGAGGTGAAGCTTTCTTT. Encoded protein: CASSADAGQGGEAFF.

This clonotype has only a few counts. The J gene is TRBJ2-3, the V gene TRBV20-1; a weak D match, TRBD2 (6 bases). The V and J ends lost 3 bases and 4 bases respectively, with 14 bases between them. The germline gives CDR1 DFQATT, CDR2 SNEGSKA (reference sequence). CDR3 length: 14 amino acids. The CDR3 nucleotides read TGCAGTGCTAGCGGGCGGGGAAACGCAGATACGCAGTATTTT. This sequence encodes CSASGRGNADTQYF.

This clonotype turned up a few times. The V gene is TRBV5-1, the J gene TRBJ2-1; 8 nucleotides line up with TRBD2. With 0 bases clipped from V and 0 bases from J, the junction kept 8 bases outside the gene matches. The CDR3 has 18 amino acids. Germline CDR1 SGHRS, CDR2 YFSETQ. The CDR3 nucleotides read TGCGCCAGCAGCTTGGACCCTACAGCGGGAGCCTCCTACAATGAGCAGTTCTTC. Amino acid sequence: CASSLDPTAGASYNEQFF.

This clonotype was observed a few times. The chain joins TRBV11-2 to TRBJ1-1; unclear D gene. The germline V gene encodes CDR1 SGHAT and CDR2 FQNNGV. V was trimmed by 5 bases and J by 5 bases, leaving 15 bases between them. The CDR3 has 14 amino acids. As DNA, the CDR3 is TGTGCCAGCAGCCTCCAGGTGGAAGGGACTGAAGCTTTCTTT. Its protein product is CASSLQVEGTEAFF.